The subject of this entry is one TCR beta chain. Its antigen remains unknown. The data derive from a study of PD-1 blockade in classical Hodgkin lymphoma. Relapses following autologous stem cell transplantation were seen in all patients, with brentuximab vedotin exposure varying. This CDR3 has 14 residues. Trimming took 7 bases from V and 5 from J, leaving 20 bases between them. Looked up from germline, CDR1 is SQVTM and CDR2 is ANQGSEA. Clones were sequenced by immunoSEQ multiplex PCR, and TCRdb holds only the in-frame ones, with some missing. The sample shows around 45,000 clones, about 71% of them seen only once. Findings and limits, study-wide: Significant TCR diversity gains by C4D1 occurred in CD4+ but not CD8+ cells. Baseline diversity resembling that of newly diagnosed patients was seen in complete responders.

The sample here was peripheral blood mononuclear cells (PBMCs), taken at baseline. The rearrangement links TRBV29-1 to TRBJ2-5; D may correspond to TRBD1 or TRBD2 (5 bases each). The sequence was collected from a human donor with classical Hodgkin lymphoma. CDR3 bases: TGCAGCGCTGGCCGGGACCACCCTATGGAGACCCAGTACTTC. Translating it yields CSAGRDHPMETQYF.